These 17 T cell receptor beta chains were all obtained from the same sample, sequenced in a study of CD8+ T cells in alopecia areata. RNA extraction and reverse transcription yielded cDNA as sequencing template. Clones were read by immunoSEQ multiplex PCR, and TCRdb kept only the in-frame ones, dropping some. The sample shows over 100,000 clones, about 46% of them seen only once. The sequencing used CD8+ T cells sorted from blood, collected at week 0. These receptors were obtained from a human donor with alopecia areata.

This sequence joins TRBV27 and TRBJ2-7; D gene ambiguous. The CDR3 spans 13 residues. Germline CDR1 reads MNHEY; CDR2 reads SMNVEV (reference sequence). Deletions cut 0 bases from V and 6 bases from J, with 9 bases between. The CDR3 nucleotides are TGTGCCAGCAGTTTATCCCAATGGGGCGAGCAGTACTTC. Protein product: CASSLSQWGEQYF.

V is TRBV9 and J is TRBJ1-2; TRBD1 is a possible D gene (5 bases). The V gene lost 0 bases and the J gene lost 7 bases, with 16 bases spanning the gap. Germline V gene sequence: CDR1 SGDLS, CDR2 YYNGEE. This CDR3 spans 15 amino acids. Here the CDR3 reads CASSVAGTQVGGYTF. The CDR3 DNA sequence: TGTGCCAGCAGCGTAGCAGGGACGCAAGTGGGTGGCTACACCTTC. The whole variable domain, filled in from reference TRBV9 and TRBJ1-2, reads DSGVTQTPKHLITATGQRVTLRCSPRSGDLSVYWYQQSLDQGLQFLIQYYNGEERAKGNILERFSAQQFPDLHSELNLSSLELGDSALYFCASSVAGTQVGGYTFGSGTRLTVV.

The rearrangement links TRBV6-5 to TRBJ2-1; D is perhaps TRBD1 (6 bases). The CDR3 has 13 residues. The V and J ends lost 6 bases and 6 bases respectively, with 12 bases between them. Per the germline V gene, CDR1 is MNHEY and CDR2 is SVGAGI. This chain's CDR3 is CASSLGTLNEQFF. The DNA of the CDR3 is TGTGCCAGCAGCCTCGGGACACTCAATGAGCAGTTCTTC.

V is TRBV30 and J is TRBJ1-1; D not resolved. This CDR3 region has 13 residues. Germline V gives CDR1 GTSNPN, CDR2 SVGIG (reference sequence). V was cut by 4 bases and J by 1 base, with 10 bases left in between. The CDR3: CAWNVWGNTEAFF. CDR3 DNA: TGTGCCTGGAATGTTTGGGGGAACACTGAAGCTTTCTTT.

This clone was counted only a few times. The gene calls are TRBV29-1 and TRBJ2-5, with TRBD2 identical over 8 bases. Trimming removed 4 bases from V and 4 bases from J; junction bases left unmatched: 8. Germline CDR1 reads SQVTM; CDR2 reads ANQGSEA. The CDR3 sequence is 14 residues long. The CDR3: CSVVGLSGGETQYF. The CDR3 DNA reads as TGCAGCGTTGTCGGGCTGAGCGGGGGAGAGACCCAGTACTTC.

CDR3 protein: CASSPEGGADHEQYF. CDR3 sequence (DNA): TGTGCCAGCAGTCCCGAGGGGGGAGCGGACCACGAGCAGTACTTC. The chain links TRBV11-1 to TRBJ2-7; D might be TRBD1 or TRBD2, each matching 6 bases. This CDR3 is built from 15 residues. The V gene lost 6 bases and the J gene lost 5 bases, with 20 bases spanning the gap. Germline CDR1 is SGHAT and CDR2 is FQDESV (reference sequence).

The table lists this clone with a few counts. The V call is TRBV5-6, the J call TRBJ1-4; D uncertain. Germline CDR1 and CDR2: SGHDT and YYEEEE. The CDR3 consists of 11 residues. Between the trimmed V and J ends, which lost 0 bases and 11 bases, there was a span of 5 bases. The CDR3 DNA is TGTGCCAGCAGCTTGGGTGGCAAACTGTTTTTT. Amino acids: CASSLGGKLFF. The whole variable domain, filled in from reference TRBV5-6 and TRBJ1-4, reads DAGVTQSPTHLIKTRGQQVTLRCSPKSGHDTVSWYQQALGQGPQFIFQYYEEEERQRGNFPDRFSGHQFPNYSSELNVNALLLGDSALYLCASSLGGKLFFGSGTQLSVL.

Comment on this clone: The sample contains more than one DNA sequence encoding this CDR3. The chain uses TRBV29-1 and TRBJ2-3; D gene ambiguous. The CDR3 sequence is 10 residues long. From germline, CDR1 is SQVTM and CDR2 ANQGSEA. The V end was cut by 4 bases, the J end by 4 bases, with 3 bases between. CDR3 in amino acids: CSVAADTQYF. The CDR3 region has the DNA TGCAGCGTTGCCGCAGATACGCAGTATTTT.

The J gene is TRBJ2-2, the V gene TRBV9; D is possibly TRBD1 or TRBD2 (5 bases each). This CDR3 comprises 17 residues. Germline CDR1 SGDLS, CDR2 YYNGEE. V was shortened by 4 bases and J by 3 bases, with 19 bases between the two germline ends. CDR3 DNA sequence: TGTGCCAGCAGCACCCCCCTTGTTAGGGGAGACACCGGGGAGCTGTTTTTT. It yields the protein CASSTPLVRGDTGELFF.

CDR3 coding DNA: TGTGCCAGCAGTCCCCAGGGGGGGGATGAGACCCAGTACTTC. It yields the protein CASSPQGGDETQYF. The chain joins TRBV28 to TRBJ2-5; D assignment may be TRBD1 or TRBD2 (7 bases each). V shed 5 bases and J shed 5 bases, with 15 bases lying between them. The CDR3 spans 14 residues. Germline CDR1 and CDR2: MDHEN and SYDVKM.

This clone showed up many times. The rearrangement links TRBV19 to TRBJ1-1; 8 positions agree with TRBD1. Germline V lookup: CDR1 LNHDA, CDR2 SQIVND (reference sequence). The CDR3 contains 13 residues. V shed 10 bases and J 6 bases; nucleotides not matched to a gene: 10. CDR3 coding DNA: TGTGCCACCACGGACAGGGCGATCTCTGAAGCTTTCTTT. It translates to CATTDRAISEAFF.

This chain joins TRBV6-1 and TRBJ1-5, with D unresolved. The CDR3 contains 13 residues. The V gene lost 5 bases and the J gene lost 4 bases, with 9 bases spanning the gap. Per the germline V gene, CDR1 is MNHNS and CDR2 is SASEGT. The CDR3 protein is CASSYLGNQPQHF. The CDR3 DNA reads TGTGCCAGCAGTTATCTGGGGAATCAGCCCCAGCATTTT.

The chain carries TRBV7-9 and TRBJ2-7; TRBD2 agrees at 13 bases. The J segment lost 4 bases and the V segment lost 4 bases, leaving 1 base of the junction unmatched. The CDR3 totals 14 residues. The germline V gene has CDR1 SEHNR and CDR2 FQNEAQ (reference sequence). Here the CDR3 DNA reads TGTGCCAGCAGCTCGACTAGCGGGGGGTACGAGCAGTACTTC. Translating gives CASSSTSGGYEQYF.

The chain has TRBV29-1 and TRBJ1-2, with D hard to call. V was clipped by 0 bases and J by 4 bases, with 18 bases between them. The CDR3 has 16 amino acids. CDR1 SQVTM and CDR2 ANQGSEA come from the germline V gene. The CDR3 bases are TGCAGCGTTGAAGATCTTCTGCGGCAGGATGTCTATGGCTACACCTTC. This sequence encodes CSVEDLLRQDVYGYTF.

The genes are TRBV27 and TRBJ2-3; D is perhaps TRBD2 (5 bases). V was clipped by 3 bases and J by 3 bases, with 16 bases between them. The CDR3 is 16 residues long. Germline assignment: CDR1 MNHEY and CDR2 SMNVEV (reference sequence). The CDR3 nucleotides are TGTGCCAGCAGTTTTTTAAGCGGATTGTCTACAGATACGCAGTATTTT. Its protein is CASSFLSGLSTDTQYF.

This chain joins TRBV6-1 and TRBJ2-1; 7 nucleotides line up with TRBD1. After removal of 6 bases from V and 2 bases from J, the junction contained 7 bases not matched to a gene. The CDR3 runs to 15 residues. Germline CDR1 MNHNS, CDR2 SASEGT. In nucleotides, the CDR3 is TGTGCCAGCAGCTTAGAACAGGGGCCCTACAATGAGCAGTTCTTC. It codes for CASSLEQGPYNEQFF.

The chain recombines TRBV9 with TRBJ2-2, with TRBD1 matching 10 bases. With V trimmed by 4 bases and J by 10 bases, 7 bases remained unmatched. This CDR3 is built from 14 residues. Germline CDR1 SGDLS, CDR2 YYNGEE. This CDR3 is CASSLTGGRPELFF. The CDR3 DNA is TGTGCCAGCAGCCTGACAGGGGGCCGCCCGGAGCTGTTTTTT.